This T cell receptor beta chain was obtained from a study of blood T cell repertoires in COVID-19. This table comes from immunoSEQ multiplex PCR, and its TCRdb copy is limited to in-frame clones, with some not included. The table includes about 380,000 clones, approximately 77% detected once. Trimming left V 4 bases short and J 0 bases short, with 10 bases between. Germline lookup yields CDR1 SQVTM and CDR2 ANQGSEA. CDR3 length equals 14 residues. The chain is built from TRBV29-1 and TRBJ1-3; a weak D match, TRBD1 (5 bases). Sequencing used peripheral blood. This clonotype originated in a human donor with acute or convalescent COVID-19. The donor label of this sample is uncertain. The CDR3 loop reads CSVVGGNSGNTIYF. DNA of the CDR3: TGCAGCGTTGTGGGGGGTAACTCTGGAAACACCATATATTTT.